In its sample, the clone carrying this T cell receptor (beta chain) was seen many times. Its antigen is still unknown. The sample belongs to a study of CD8+CD57+ T cells in acquired aplastic anemia. About the study: DNA recovered from sorted CD4+ and CD8+ cells had a mean of roughly 3 ug.

It was genomic DNA that served as the template for profiling TCR beta VDJ and CDR3. MiXCR, run by TCRdb on the reads, gives a single entry per CDR3 protein. The table shows some 160,000 distinct CDR3 sequences, with under 55% occurring only once. V gave up 1 base and J gave up 10 bases, with 16 bases separating them. CDR1 and CDR2 from the germline V gene are SGHTA and FQGNSA. CDR3 length: 14 residues. Patients picked for sequencing had shown CD8+CD57+ cell expansion detected by flow cytometry. Severe acquired aplastic anemia was the diagnosis recorded for all patients. Study-level results: Researchers report that 25 to 30 CD8+ CDR3 sequences appeared in both patients and controls.

The chain couples TRBV7-2 to TRBJ1-2; D is possibly TRBD1 (6 bases). Sequencing was carried out using sorted CD4+, CD8+, or CD8+CD57+ T cells (not recorded which) from PBMCs. This receptor was obtained from a human donor with aplastic anemia. CDR3 nucleotides: TGTGCCAGCAGCTTAGTTTCGGGGGCGAATGACTACACCTTC. This sequence encodes CASSLVSGANDYTF.